This T cell receptor (beta chain) was sequenced for a study of blood T cell repertoires in COVID-19. Across the whole study: Researchers got acute and convalescent COVID-19 samples from the United States, Italy and Spain. The analysed material was cDNA or gDNA that came from T cells, B-cell-depleted T cells, or PBMCs.

Germline CDR1 SGHAT, CDR2 FQNNGV. V was cut by 1 base and J by 6 bases, with 9 bases left in between. There are 13 residues in the CDR3. Source study methods: How many nucleated cells were present was estimated from reference gene primer amplification. This table comes from immunoSEQ multiplex PCR, and its TCRdb copy is limited to in-frame clones, with some not included. V and J calls and clone size are copied from that table; D and trimming were computed from the DNA. The repertoire has about 240,000 clones, approximately 83% of them found once; the top ten carry about 2%. The source is a young man who had recovered from COVID-19. The gene calls are TRBV11-2 and TRBJ1-1; unclear D gene. The sequenced sample consisted of peripheral blood. The CDR3 spells CASSLGEGSEAFF. The CDR3 nucleotides read TGTGCCAGCAGCTTAGGGGAGGGTTCTGAAGCTTTCTTT.